A single sample is the source of the 15 T cell receptor beta chains below, sequenced in a study of CD8 T cells in ankylosing spondylitis. Regarding the study as a whole: A TCR beta motif made of fewer than 10 highly homologous variants seemed typical of ankylosing spondylitis blood.

In TCRdb, the 5' RACE reads were re-called with MiXCR into one record per CDR3 protein. The sample lists about 540,000 distinct CDR3 sequences; roughly 13% were seen once. Their antigens remain unidentified. The sample comprised blood, either unsorted or a sorted T cell fraction (not recorded which). The source of these receptors is a male donor with ankylosing spondylitis.

Only a few counts were recorded for this clonotype. The V call is TRBV27, the J call TRBJ2-3, with 12 nucleotides matching TRBD2. The CDR3 loop spans 17 amino acids. The germline V gene encodes CDR1 MNHEY and CDR2 SMNVEV (reference sequence). The trim removed 4 bases at V and 1 base at J, leaving 6 bases unmatched. The CDR3 spells CASSSRTSGIRTDTQYF. The CDR3 coding sequence is TGTGCCAGCAGTTCCCGGACTAGCGGGATCCGCACAGATACGCAGTATTTT.

This clonotype was seen repeatedly, ten times or more. V and J are TRBV25-1 and TRBJ2-1; 8 bases are a match to TRBD2. The CDR3 has 14 amino acids. After removal of 2 bases from V and 8 bases from J, the junction contained 5 bases not matched to a gene. CDR1 and CDR2 from the germline V gene are MGHDK and SYGVNS. CDR3 sequence: CASSEPGLAHEQFF. The CDR3 DNA reads as TGTGCCAGCAGTGAACCCGGACTAGCCCATGAGCAGTTCTTC.

In this sample, this clonotype turned up many times. The chain links TRBV5-1 to TRBJ2-1; 7 bases are shared with TRBD1. The germline CDR1 and CDR2 sequences are SGHRS and YFSETQ. CDR3 length: 15 residues. V trimming: 2 bases; J trimming: 0 bases; junction bases outside the gene matches: 2. In DNA, the CDR3 is TGCGCCAGCAGCTTACAGGGGATCTCCTACAATGAGCAGTTCTTC. Protein product: CASSLQGISYNEQFF.

This clonotype was picked up a small number of times. The J gene is TRBJ2-7, the V gene TRBV5-1; 13 nucleotides agree with TRBD2. The V gene's germline CDR1 is SGHRS and CDR2 YFSETQ. The CDR3 runs 15 residues. V dropped 7 bases and J dropped 4; count of bases not matched to a gene: 8. This CDR3 reads CASGALAGGPYEQYF. The CDR3 bases are TGCGCCAGCGGGGCACTAGCGGGAGGGCCTTACGAGCAGTACTTC.

This clonotype was counted at least ten times. The chain couples TRBV7-2 to TRBJ2-1, with no clear D. The CDR3 covers 12 residues. From germline, CDR1 is SGHTA and CDR2 FQGNSA. The V end lost 2 bases, the J end lost 10 bases, and 9 bases lay between the germline ends. The CDR3 spells CASSLNGAEQFF. CDR3 sequence (DNA): TGTGCCAGCAGCTTAAACGGAGCCGAGCAGTTCTTC.

The chain carries TRBV12-3 or TRBV12-4 and TRBJ2-3; TRBD2 agrees at 11 bases. The ends lost 3 bases at V and 6 bases at J; junction bases unmatched: 14. CDR3 size: 18 residues. Here the CDR3 DNA reads TGTGCCAGCAGTTTTGAGGGGACTAGCGGTCATGGGTGGGATACGCAGTATTTT. This translates into CASSFEGTSGHGWDTQYF.

The chain combines TRBV6-6 with TRBJ1-2; 7 bases are a match to TRBD1. The CDR3 consists of 12 residues. After removal of 6 bases from V and 6 bases from J, the junction contained 4 bases not matched to a gene. CDR1 is MNHNY, CDR2 SVGAGI, per germline (reference sequence). CDR3 in DNA: TGTGCCAGCAGCCAGACAGGGAATGGCTACACCTTC. Its translation: CASSQTGNGYTF.

This sequence joins TRBV29-1 and TRBJ1-1, with a weak D call TRBD1 (6 bases). Germline V lookup: CDR1 SQVTM, CDR2 ANQGSEA. V was pared by 5 bases and J by 1 base, with 11 bases between. This CDR3 is 13 amino acids long. CDR3 DNA sequence: TGCAGCGTTCTGACAGGCGCGAACACTGAAGCTTTCTTT. Translating gives CSVLTGANTEAFF.

The V call is TRBV9, the J call TRBJ2-1; a possible D gene is TRBD1 (6 bases). V lost 2 bases, J lost 2 bases, and 11 bases lay in between. The CDR3 sequence is 15 residues long. From germline, CDR1 is SGDLS and CDR2 YYNGEE. Written as DNA, the CDR3 is TGTGCCAGCAGCGTCCTCAGGGGAACCTACAATGAGCAGTTCTTC. It specifies CASSVLRGTYNEQFF.

This clonotype has ten or more counts. The J gene is TRBJ2-4, the V gene TRBV28; 9 nucleotides agree with TRBD2. Germline CDR1 is MDHEN and CDR2 is SYDVKM. This CDR3 has 14 amino acids. Losses at the gene ends were 5 bases for V and 4 bases for J; bases not matched to a gene: 3. CDR3 in amino acids: CASSTTSGKNIQYF. CDR3 sequence (DNA): TGTGCCAGCAGTACAACTAGCGGGAAAAACATTCAGTACTTC.

Points on this clonotype: This CDR3 is missing its conserved last phenylalanine or tryptophan, likely due to a read error. This chain uses TRBV24-1 with TRBJ2-1, with D possibly called TRBD1 or TRBD2 (6 bases each). CDR1 and CDR2 (germline): KGHDR, SFDVKD. Trimming left V 9 bases short and J 4 bases short, with 18 bases between. This CDR3 contains 15 residues. CDR3: CATASTEGGYNEQFI. In DNA form, the CDR3 reads TGTGCCACCGCCAGTACGGAGGGGGGTTACAATGAGCAGTTCATC.

This clonotype was found a few times. The gene calls are TRBV5-1 and TRBJ1-2; TRBD1 matches 9 bases. In germline, CDR1 is SGHRS, CDR2 YFSETQ. The trim removed 3 bases at V and 6 bases at J, leaving 6 bases unmatched. The CDR3 is made up of 14 amino acids. CDR3 sequence reads: CASSWGDRENGYTF. DNA of the CDR3: TGCGCCAGCAGCTGGGGGGACAGGGAGAATGGCTACACCTTC. The whole variable domain, remainder taken from reference TRBV5-1 and TRBJ1-2, is KAGVTQTPRYLIKTRGQQVTLSCSPISGHRSVSWYQQTPGQGLQFLFEYFSETQRNKGNFPGRFSGRQFSNSRSEMNVSTLELGDSALYLCASSWGDRENGYTFGSGTRLTVV.

This clonotype was found a few times. The rearrangement uses TRBV11-2 and TRBJ2-1, with D maybe TRBD2 (6 bases). The V end was cut by 2 bases, the J end by 8 bases, with 13 bases between. CDR3 length: 14 residues. Per germline, CDR1 SGHAT and CDR2 FQNNGV. In DNA form, the CDR3 reads TGTGCCAGCAGCTTATTGCGCGGAGGGGATGAGCAGTTCTTC. This codes for CASSLLRGGDEQFF. Full variable domain (rest looked up from reference TRBV11-2 and TRBJ2-1): EAGVAQSPRYKIIEKRQSVAFWCNPISGHATLYWYQQILGQGPKLLIQFQNNGVVDDSQLPKDRFSAERLKGVDSTLKIQPAKLEDSAVYLCASSLLRGGDEQFFGPGTRLTVL.

This clonotype was detected ten times or more. The chain links TRBV5-1 to TRBJ2-7; D possibly corresponds to TRBD1 (6 bases). CDR3 length equals 15 residues. Trimming removed 4 bases from V and 1 base from J, with 15 bases in between. Germline loops: CDR1 SGHRS, CDR2 YFSETQ. The CDR3 loop is CASSLVPDSSYEQYV. In DNA, the CDR3 is TGCGCCAGCAGCCTTGTGCCGGACAGTTCCTACGAGCAGTACGTC.

This clonotype was found many times. The rearrangement joins TRBV7-8 to TRBJ2-1, with 9 bases aligning to TRBD1. The CDR3 is 15 amino acids. Germline CDR1 is SGHVS and CDR2 is FQNEAQ. Trimming took 3 bases from V and 5 from J; bases not matched to a gene: 5. CDR3 sequence (DNA): TGTGCCAGCAGCTTTGCGGGACAGGGACACAATGAGCAGTTCTTC. Translation gives CASSFAGQGHNEQFF. Full variable domain (remainder filled in from reference TRBV7-8 and TRBJ2-1): GAGVSQSPRYKVAKRGQDVALRCDPISGHVSLFWYQQALGQGPEFLTYFQNEAQLDKSGLPSDRFFAERPEGSVSTLKIQRTQQEDSAVYLCASSFAGQGHNEQFFGPGTRLTVL.